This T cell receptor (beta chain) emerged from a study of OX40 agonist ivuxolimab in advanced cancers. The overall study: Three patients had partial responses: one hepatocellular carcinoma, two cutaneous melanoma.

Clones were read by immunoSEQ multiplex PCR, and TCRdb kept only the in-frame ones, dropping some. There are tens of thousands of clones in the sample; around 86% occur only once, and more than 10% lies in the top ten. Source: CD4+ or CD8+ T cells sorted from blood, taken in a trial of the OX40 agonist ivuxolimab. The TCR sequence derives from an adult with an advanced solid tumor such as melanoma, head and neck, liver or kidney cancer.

CDR3 nucleotides: TGTGCCACCACTAGAGGGACTGAAGCTTTCTTT. Residues: CATTRGTEAFF. The chain recombines TRBV14 with TRBJ1-1; no firm D call. CDR1 SGHDN and CDR2 FVKESK come from the germline V gene. This CDR3 has 11 residues. V dropped 10 bases and J dropped 5 bases, with 11 bases sitting between them.